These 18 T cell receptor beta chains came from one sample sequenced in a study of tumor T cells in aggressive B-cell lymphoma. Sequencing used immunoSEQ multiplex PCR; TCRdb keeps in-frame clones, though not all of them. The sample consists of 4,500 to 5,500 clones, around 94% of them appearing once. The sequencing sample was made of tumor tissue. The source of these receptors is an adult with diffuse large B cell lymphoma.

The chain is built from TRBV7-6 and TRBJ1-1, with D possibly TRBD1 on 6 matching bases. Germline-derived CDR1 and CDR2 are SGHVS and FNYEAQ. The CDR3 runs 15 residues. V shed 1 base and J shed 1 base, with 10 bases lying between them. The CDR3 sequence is CASSLGARGNTEAFF. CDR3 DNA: TGTGCCAGCAGCTTAGGGGCCAGGGGGAACACTGAAGCTTTCTTT. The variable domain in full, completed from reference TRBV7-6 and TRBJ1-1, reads GAGVSQSPRYKVTKRGQDVALRCDPISGHVSLYWYRQALGQGPEFLTYFNYEAQQDKSGLPNDRFSAERPEGSISTLTIQRTEQRDSAMYRCASSLGARGNTEAFFGQGTRLTVV.

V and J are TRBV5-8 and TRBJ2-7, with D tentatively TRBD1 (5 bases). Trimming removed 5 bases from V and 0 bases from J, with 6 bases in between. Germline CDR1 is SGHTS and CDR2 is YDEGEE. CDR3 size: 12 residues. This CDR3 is CASRTASYEQYF. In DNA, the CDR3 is TGTGCCAGCAGGACAGCCTCCTACGAGCAGTACTTC.

Written as DNA, the CDR3 is TGTGCCAGCAGTTACGAGATATCGGGAGATACGCAGTATTTT. Translated: CASSYEISGDTQYF. The chain joins TRBV6-6 to TRBJ2-3; D gene unclear. Germline V lookup: CDR1 MNHNY, CDR2 SVGAGI (reference sequence). The CDR3 sequence is 14 residues long. V lost 2 bases, J lost 5 bases, and 11 bases lay in between.

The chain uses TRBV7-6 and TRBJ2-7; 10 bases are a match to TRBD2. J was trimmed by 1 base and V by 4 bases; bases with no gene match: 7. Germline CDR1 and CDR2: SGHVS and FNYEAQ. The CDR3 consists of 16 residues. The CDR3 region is CASSSYIAGGSYEQYF. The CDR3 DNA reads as TGTGCCAGCAGCTCTTACATAGCGGGGGGATCCTACGAGCAGTACTTC.

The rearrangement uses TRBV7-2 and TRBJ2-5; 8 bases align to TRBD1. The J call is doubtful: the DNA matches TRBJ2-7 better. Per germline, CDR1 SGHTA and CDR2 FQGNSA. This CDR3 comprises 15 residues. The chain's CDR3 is CASSSGTGASYEQYF. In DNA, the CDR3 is TGTGCCAGCAGCTCCGGGACAGGTGCCTCCTACGAGCAGTACTTC.

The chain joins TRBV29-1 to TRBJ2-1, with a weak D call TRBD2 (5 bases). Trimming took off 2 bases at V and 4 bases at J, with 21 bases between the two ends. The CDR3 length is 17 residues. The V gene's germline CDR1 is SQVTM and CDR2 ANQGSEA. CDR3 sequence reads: CSVERNTAGRRYNEQFF. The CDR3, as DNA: TGCAGCGTTGAAAGAAATACGGCGGGCAGGAGGTACAATGAGCAGTTCTTC.

The CDR3: CASSQVAGADTEAFF. The CDR3 nucleotides are TGTGCCAGCAGCCAAGTCGCGGGGGCTGACACTGAAGCTTTCTTT. This chain uses TRBV14 with TRBJ1-1; a weak D match, TRBD1 (6 bases). Germline assignment: CDR1 SGHDN and CDR2 FVKESK. This CDR3 region has 15 residues. V was clipped by 1 base and J by 3 bases, with 12 bases between them. Full variable domain (rest looked up from reference TRBV14 and TRBJ1-1): EAGVTQFPSHSVIEKGQTVTLRCDPISGHDNLYWYRRVMGKEIKFLLHFVKESKQDESGMPNNRFLAERTGGTYSTLKVQPAELEDSGVYFCASSQVAGADTEAFFGQGTRLTVV.

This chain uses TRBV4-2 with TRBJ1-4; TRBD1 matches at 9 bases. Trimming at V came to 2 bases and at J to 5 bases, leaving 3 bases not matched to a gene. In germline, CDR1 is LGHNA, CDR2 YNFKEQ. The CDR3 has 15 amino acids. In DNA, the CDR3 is TGTGCCAGCAGCCAACCGGGACAGGGAAATGAAAAACTGTTTTTT. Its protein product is CASSQPGQGNEKLFF.

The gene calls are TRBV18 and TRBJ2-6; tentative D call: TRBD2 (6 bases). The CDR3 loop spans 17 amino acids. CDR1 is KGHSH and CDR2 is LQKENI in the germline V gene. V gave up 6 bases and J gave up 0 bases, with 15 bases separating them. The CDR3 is CASSPGTPPSGANVLTF. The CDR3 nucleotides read TGTGCCAGCTCCCCCGGGACTCCTCCCTCTGGGGCCAACGTCCTGACTTTC.

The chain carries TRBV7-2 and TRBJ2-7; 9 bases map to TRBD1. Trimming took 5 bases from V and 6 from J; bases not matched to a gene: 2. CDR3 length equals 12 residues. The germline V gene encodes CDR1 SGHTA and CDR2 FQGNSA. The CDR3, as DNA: TGTGCCAGCAGCAACAGGGGGCCCGAGCAGTACTTC. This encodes CASSNRGPEQYF.

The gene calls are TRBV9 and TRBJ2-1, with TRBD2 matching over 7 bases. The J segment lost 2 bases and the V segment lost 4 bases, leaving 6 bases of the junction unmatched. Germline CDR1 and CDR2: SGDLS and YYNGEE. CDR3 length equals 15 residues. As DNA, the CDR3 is TGTGCCAGCAGCCCCAGCGGGGCCCCCTACAATGAGCAGTTCTTC. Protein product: CASSPSGAPYNEQFF.

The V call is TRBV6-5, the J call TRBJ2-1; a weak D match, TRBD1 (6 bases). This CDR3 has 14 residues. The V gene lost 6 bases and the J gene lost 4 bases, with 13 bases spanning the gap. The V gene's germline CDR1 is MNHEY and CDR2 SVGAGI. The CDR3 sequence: CASRGAYLYNEQFF. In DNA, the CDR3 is TGTGCCAGCAGGGGGGCCTACCTATACAATGAGCAGTTCTTC.

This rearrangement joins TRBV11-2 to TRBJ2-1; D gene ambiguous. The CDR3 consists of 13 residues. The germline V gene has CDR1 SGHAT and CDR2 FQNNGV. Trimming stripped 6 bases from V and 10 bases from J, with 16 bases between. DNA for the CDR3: TGTGCCAGCAGATCGACTTCGCCCGACGAGCAGTTCTTC. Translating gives CASRSTSPDEQFF.

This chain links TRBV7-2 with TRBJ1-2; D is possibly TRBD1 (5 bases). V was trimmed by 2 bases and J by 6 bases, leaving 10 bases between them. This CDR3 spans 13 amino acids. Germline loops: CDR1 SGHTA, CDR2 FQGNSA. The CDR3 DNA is TGTGCCAGCAGCTTAAGGTCGACAGATGGCTACACCTTC. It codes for CASSLRSTDGYTF.

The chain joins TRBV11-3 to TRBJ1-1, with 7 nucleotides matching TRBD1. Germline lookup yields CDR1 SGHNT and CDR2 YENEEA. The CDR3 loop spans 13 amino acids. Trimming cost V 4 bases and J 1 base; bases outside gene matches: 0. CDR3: CASSYRGNTEAFF. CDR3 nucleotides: TGTGCCAGCAGCTACAGGGGGAACACTGAAGCTTTCTTT.

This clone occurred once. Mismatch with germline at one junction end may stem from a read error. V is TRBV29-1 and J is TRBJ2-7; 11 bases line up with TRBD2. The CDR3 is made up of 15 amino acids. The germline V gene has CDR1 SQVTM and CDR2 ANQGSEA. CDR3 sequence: CSAEIAGGPPYEQYF. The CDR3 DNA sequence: TGCAGCGCTGAAATAGCGGGAGGGCCCCCCTACGAGCAGTACTTC.

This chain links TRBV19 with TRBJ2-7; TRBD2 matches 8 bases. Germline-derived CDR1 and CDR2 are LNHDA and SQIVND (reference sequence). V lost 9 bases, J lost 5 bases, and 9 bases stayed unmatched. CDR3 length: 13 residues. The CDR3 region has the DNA TGTGCCAGCCGGGGAGGACTAGCCAACGAGCAGTACTTC. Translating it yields CASRGGLANEQYF.

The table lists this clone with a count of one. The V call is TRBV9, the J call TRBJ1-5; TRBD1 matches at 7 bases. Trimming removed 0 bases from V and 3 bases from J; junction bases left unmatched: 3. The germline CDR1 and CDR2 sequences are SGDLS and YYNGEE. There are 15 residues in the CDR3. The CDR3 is CASSVGGGPNQPQHF. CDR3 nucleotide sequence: TGTGCCAGCAGCGTAGGAGGGGGCCCCAATCAGCCCCAGCATTTT. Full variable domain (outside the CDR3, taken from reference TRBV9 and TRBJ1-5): DSGVTQTPKHLITATGQRVTLRCSPRSGDLSVYWYQQSLDQGLQFLIQYYNGEERAKGNILERFSAQQFPDLHSELNLSSLELGDSALYFCASSVGGGPNQPQHFGDGTRLSIL.